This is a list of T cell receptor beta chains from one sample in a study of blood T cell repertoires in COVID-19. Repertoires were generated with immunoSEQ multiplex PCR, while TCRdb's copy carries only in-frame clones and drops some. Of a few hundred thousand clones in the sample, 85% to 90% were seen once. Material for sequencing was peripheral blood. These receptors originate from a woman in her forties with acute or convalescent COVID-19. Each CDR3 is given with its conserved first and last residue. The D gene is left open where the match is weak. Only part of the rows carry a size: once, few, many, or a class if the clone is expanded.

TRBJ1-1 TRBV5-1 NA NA CASSLTRTEAFF TGCGCCAGCAGCTTGACTCGAACTGAAGCTTTCTTT
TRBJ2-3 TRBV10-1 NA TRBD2 CASSGIAGNTDTQYF TGCGCCAGCAGTGGGATAGCGGGGAACACAGATACGCAGTATTTT
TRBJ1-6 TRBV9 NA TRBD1 CASSTGQISSPLHF TGTGCCAGCAGCACGGGACAGATAAGCTCACCCCTCCACTTT
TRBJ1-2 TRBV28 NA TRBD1 CASSSPQGAAAGGYGYTF TGTGCCAGCAGTTCCCCACAGGGGGCTGCCGCTGGTGGGTATGGCTACACCTTC
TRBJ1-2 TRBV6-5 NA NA CASSSLGWGGGGYTF TGTGCCAGCAGTTCCCTGGGCTGGGGCGGTGGCGGCTACACCTTC
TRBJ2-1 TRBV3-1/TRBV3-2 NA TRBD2 CASRRTSGGANEQFF TGTGCCAGCAGGCGAACTAGCGGGGGGGCGAATGAGCAGTTCTTC
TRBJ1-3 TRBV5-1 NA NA CASSLVGSSSGNTIYF TGCGCCAGCAGCTTGGTCGGGAGTAGCTCTGGAAACACCATATATTTT
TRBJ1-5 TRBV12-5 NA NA CASGLGTENQPQHF TGTGCTAGTGGTTTGGGGACAGAGAATCAGCCCCAGCATTTT
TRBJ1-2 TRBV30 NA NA CAWSASGAGGYTF TGTGCCTGGAGTGCATCCGGGGCGGGGGGCTACACCTTC
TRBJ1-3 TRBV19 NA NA CASIPRAGNTIYF TGTGCCAGTATCCCGAGGGCTGGAAACACCATATATTTT
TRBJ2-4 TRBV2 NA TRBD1 CASSERRGPPRDIQYF TGTGCCAGCAGTGAACGAAGGGGGCCCCCCCGGGACATTCAGTACTTC
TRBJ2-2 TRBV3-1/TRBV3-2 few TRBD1 CASSRQGTGELFF TGTGCCAGCAGCCGACAGGGGACCGGGGAGCTGTTTTTT
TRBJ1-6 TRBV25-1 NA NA CASSDPLSSYNSPLHF TGTGCCAGCAGTGATCCCCTCAGCTCCTATAATTCACCCCTCCACTTT
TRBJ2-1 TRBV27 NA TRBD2 CASSGGTSGNNEQFF TGTGCCAGCAGCGGCGGGACTAGCGGAAACAATGAGCAGTTCTTC